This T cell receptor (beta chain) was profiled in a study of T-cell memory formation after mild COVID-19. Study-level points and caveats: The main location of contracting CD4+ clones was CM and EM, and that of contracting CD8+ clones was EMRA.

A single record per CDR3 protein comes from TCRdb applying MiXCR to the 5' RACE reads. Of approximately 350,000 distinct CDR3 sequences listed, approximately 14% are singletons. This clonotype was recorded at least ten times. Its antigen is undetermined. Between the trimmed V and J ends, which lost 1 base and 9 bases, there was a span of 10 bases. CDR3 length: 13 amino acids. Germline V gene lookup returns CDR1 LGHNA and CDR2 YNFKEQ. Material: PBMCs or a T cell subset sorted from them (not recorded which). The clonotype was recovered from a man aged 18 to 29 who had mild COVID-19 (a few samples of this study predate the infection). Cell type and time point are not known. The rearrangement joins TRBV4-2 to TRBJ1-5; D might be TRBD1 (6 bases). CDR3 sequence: CASSQGQERPQHF. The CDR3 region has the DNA TGTGCCAGCAGCCAAGGACAGGAGAGGCCCCAGCATTTT.